The source of this T cell receptor beta chain is a study of CD8 T cells in Susac syndrome. Study at large: Intravenous immunoglobulin alone or corticosteroids were being given to patients with Susac syndrome at blood draw, unless they were therapy-naive.

Sequencing of TCR beta was performed on blood CD8+ T cells and on blood CD4+ T cells. Germline values: CDR1 SGHAT, CDR2 FQNNGV. V dropped 7 bases and J dropped 2 bases, with 25 bases sitting between them. This CDR3 comprises 18 residues. It was with random hexamers that roughly 0.45 to 1 ug RNA was reverse transcribed. TCRdb passed the immunoSEQ multiplex PCR reads through MiXCR, listing each CDR3 protein once. The sample consists of about 160,000 distinct CDR3 sequences, around 96% of them appearing once. Worth noting for this clonotype: Its antigen is undetermined.

Broader study findings: The authors found no clonal expansion in Susac syndrome CD4+ T cell repertoires.

J is TRBJ2-3 and V is TRBV11-2; D not certain. The sequenced sample consisted of CD4+ T cells from PBMCs. This sequence was found in a human donor with Susac syndrome. The CDR3 reads CASTHYAGGVQDTDTQYF. The CDR3 DNA reads TGTGCCAGCACCCACTACGCCGGTGGGGTTCAGGACACAGATACGCAGTATTTT.